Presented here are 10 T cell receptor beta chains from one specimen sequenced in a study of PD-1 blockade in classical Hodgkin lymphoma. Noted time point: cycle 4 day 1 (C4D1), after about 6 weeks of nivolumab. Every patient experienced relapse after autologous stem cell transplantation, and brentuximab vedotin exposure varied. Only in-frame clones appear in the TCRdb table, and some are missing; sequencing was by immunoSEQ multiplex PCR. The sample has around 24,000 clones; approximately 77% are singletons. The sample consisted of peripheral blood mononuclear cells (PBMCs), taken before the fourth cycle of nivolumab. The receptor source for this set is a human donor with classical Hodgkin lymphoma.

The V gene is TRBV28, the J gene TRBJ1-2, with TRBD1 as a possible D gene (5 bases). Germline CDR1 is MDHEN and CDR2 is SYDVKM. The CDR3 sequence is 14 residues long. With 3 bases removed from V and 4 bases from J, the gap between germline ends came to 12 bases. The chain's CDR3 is CASSFSDSIYGYTF. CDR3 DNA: TGTGCCAGCAGTTTCAGTGACAGTATCTATGGCTACACCTTC.

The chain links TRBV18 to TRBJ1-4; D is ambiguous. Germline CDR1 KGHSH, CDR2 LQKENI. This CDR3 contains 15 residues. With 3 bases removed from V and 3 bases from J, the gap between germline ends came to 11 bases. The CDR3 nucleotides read TGTGCCAGCTCACCCCCGGGGATGGCTAATGAAAAACTGTTTTTT. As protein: CASSPPGMANEKLFF.

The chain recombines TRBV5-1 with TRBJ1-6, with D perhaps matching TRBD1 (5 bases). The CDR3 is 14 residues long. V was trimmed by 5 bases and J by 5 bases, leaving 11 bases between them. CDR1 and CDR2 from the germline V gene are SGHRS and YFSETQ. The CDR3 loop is CASRTGTDNSPLHF. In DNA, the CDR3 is TGCGCCAGCAGGACGGGGACGGATAATTCACCCCTCCACTTT.

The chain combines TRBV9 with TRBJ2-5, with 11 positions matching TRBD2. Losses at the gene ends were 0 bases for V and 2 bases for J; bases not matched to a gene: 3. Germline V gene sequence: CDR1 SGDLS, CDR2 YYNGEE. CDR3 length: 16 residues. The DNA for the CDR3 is TGTGCCAGCAGCGTAGCGCTAGCGGGGGGACAAGAGACCCAGTACTTC. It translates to CASSVALAGGQETQYF. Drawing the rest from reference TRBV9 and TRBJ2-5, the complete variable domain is DSGVTQTPKHLITATGQRVTLRCSPRSGDLSVYWYQQSLDQGLQFLIQYYNGEERAKGNILERFSAQQFPDLHSELNLSSLELGDSALYFCASSVALAGGQETQYFGPGTRLLVL.

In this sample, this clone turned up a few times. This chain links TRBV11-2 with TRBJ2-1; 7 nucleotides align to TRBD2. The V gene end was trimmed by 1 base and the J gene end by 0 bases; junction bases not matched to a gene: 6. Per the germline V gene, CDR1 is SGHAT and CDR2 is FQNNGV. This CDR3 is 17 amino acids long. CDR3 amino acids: CASSLALRGGSYNEQFF. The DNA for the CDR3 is TGTGCCAGCAGCTTAGCGCTCCGCGGGGGCTCCTACAATGAGCAGTTCTTC.

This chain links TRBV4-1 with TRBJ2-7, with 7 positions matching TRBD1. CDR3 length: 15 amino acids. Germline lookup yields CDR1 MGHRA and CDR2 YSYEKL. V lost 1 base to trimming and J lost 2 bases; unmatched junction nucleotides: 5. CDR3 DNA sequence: TGCGCCAGCAGCCAAGGAGGGACAGAAACCTACGAGCAGTACTTC. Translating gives CASSQGGTETYEQYF.

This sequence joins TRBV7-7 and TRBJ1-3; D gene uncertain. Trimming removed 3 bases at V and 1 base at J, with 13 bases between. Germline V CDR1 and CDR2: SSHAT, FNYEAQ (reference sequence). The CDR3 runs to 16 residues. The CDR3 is CASSFKILGSGNTIYF. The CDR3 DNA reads TGTGCCAGCAGCTTTAAAATTCTGGGGTCTGGAAACACCATATATTTT.

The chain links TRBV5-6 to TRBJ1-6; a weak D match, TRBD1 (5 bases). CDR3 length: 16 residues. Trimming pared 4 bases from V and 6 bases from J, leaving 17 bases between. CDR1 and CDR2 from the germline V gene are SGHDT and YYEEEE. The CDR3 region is CASSPRGRGSNSPLHF. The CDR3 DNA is TGTGCCAGCAGCCCAAGGGGTAGGGGTAGTAATTCACCCCTCCACTTT.

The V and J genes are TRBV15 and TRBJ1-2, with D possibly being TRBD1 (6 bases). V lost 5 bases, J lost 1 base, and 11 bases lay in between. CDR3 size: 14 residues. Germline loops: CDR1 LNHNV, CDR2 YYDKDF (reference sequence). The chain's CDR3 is CATSEGQHNYGYTF. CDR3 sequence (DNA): TGTGCCACCAGCGAAGGACAGCATAACTATGGCTACACCTTC. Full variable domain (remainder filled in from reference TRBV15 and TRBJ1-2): DAMVIQNPRYQVTQFGKPVTLSCSQTLNHNVMYWYQQKSSQAPKLLFHYYDKDFNNEADTPDNFQSRRPNTSFCFLDIRSPGLGDTAMYLCATSEGQHNYGYTFGSGTRLTVV.

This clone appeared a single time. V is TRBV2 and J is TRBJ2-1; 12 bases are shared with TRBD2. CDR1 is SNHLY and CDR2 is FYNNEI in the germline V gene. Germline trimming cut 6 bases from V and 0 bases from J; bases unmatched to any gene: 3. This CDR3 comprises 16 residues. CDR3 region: CASSKTSGSSYNEQFF. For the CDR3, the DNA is TGTGCCAGCAGCAAGACTAGCGGGAGCTCCTACAATGAGCAGTTCTTC.